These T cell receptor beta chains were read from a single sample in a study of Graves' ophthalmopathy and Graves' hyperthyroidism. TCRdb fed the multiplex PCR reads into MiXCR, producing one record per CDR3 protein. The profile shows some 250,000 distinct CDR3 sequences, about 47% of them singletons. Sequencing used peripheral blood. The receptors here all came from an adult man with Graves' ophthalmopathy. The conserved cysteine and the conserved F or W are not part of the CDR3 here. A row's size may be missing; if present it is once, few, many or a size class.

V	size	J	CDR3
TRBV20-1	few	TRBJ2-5	SAFLGLGKETQY
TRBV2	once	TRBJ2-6	ASSVRGPGANVLT
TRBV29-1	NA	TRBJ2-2	AWGQGMNTGELF
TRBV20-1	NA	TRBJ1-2	SAGGGGNGNT
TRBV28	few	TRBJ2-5	ATLGGKETQY
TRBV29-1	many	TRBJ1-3	SVVSTDSGNTIY
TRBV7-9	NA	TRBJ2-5	ASSWETQY
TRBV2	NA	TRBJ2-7	ASGRGQQDEQY
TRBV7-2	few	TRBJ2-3	ASSPTSGSTDTQY
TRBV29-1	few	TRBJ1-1	SVPGVSHTEAF
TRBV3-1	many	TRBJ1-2	ASSQSGTAYGYT
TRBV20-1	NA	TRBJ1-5	SARAQGRNQPQH
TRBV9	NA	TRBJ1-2	ASSLDSAYGYT
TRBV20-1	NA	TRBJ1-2	SARGGSNYGYT
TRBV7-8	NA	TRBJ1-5	ASSPQDRGGGRNQPQH
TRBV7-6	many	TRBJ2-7	ASSRRRDDEQY
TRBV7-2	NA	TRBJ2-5	ASSARLAGGLETQY
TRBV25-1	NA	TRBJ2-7	ASSEFGGREQY
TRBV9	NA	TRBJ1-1	ASSVGEGTLNTEAF
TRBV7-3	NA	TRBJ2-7	ASSLTDFEQY
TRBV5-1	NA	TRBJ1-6	ASSDGRRSSYNSPLH
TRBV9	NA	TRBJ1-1	ASSPITGQGTMNTEAF
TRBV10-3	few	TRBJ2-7	AIAGGREGSYEQY
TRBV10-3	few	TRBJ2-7	AIADRGKMGEQY
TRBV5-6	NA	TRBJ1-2	ASSSSRDRVSRYGYT
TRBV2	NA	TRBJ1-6	ASSFQNSPLH
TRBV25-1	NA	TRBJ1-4	ASSPDSINEKLF
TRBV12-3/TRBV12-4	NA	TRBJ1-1	ASSSPGGTEAF
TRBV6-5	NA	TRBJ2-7	ASSSGTGMSWEQY
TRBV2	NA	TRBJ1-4	ASSRQGPEKLF
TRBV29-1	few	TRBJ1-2	SVVSGGVVGYT
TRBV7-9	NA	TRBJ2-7	ASSPIGSYEQY
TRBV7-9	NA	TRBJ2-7	ASSLMAGGPREQY
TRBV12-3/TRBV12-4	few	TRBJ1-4	ASSPEPEKLF
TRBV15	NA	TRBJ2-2	ATSRAGAYTGGLF
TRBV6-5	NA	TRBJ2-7	ASSYRLAATYEQY
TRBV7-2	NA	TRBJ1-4	ASSSIQGRNEKLF
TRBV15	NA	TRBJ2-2	ATSRDRGGHRSINTGELF
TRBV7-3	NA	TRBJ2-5	ASSLAAGVRTQY
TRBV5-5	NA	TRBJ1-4	ASSLGGTQRSEKLF
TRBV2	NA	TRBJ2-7	ASSERDSPGEQY
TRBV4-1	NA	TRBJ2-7	ASSQSPSYEQY
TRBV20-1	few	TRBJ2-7	SARVTSGGSGGYEQY
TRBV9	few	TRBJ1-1	ASSVDSGANTEAF
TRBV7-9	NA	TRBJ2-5	ASSSTGEGETQY
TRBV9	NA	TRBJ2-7	ASSVGADSYEQY
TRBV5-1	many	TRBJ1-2	ASSLEGNYGYT
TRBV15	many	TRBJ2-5	ATSRDVRRTQETQY
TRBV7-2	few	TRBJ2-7	ASSPPTVDEQY
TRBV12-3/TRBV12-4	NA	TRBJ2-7	ASSPLWVYEQY
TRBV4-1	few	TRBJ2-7	ASSQRQASYEQY
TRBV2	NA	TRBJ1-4	ASSSERPGEKLF
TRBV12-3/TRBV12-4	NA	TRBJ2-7	ASSLEAGGREQY
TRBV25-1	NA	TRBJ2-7	ASSEGTNSYEQY
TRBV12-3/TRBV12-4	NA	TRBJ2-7	ASSWTSGGSYEQY
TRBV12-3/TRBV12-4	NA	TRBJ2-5	ASSLGLETQY
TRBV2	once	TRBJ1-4	ASHDRGPTNEKLF